The 21 T cell receptor beta chains reported below all come from one sample, sequenced in a study of blood T cell repertoires in COVID-19 (TCRdb year 2020). The library was generated by the immunoSEQ multiplex PCR assay. Imported from immuneACCESS, the table was reduced by TCRdb to in-frame sequences with V and J called. These copies leave out some clones; in studies compared against another copy, an unresolved V gene accounts for under half, and the cause of the remainder is not known. The sample data list 250,000 or so clones, and approximately 90% of these were observed just once. Of the sample, about 1% falls within the top ten clones. Sequenced sample: peripheral blood. Receptors were obtained from a woman aged 40-49 years who had recovered from COVID-19.

The chain couples TRBV30 to TRBJ1-5; D might be TRBD1 (5 bases). CDR1 and CDR2 (germline): GTSNPN, SVGIG (reference sequence). Between the trimmed V and J ends, which lost 8 bases and 3 bases, there was a span of 14 bases. The CDR3 is 13 residues long. For the CDR3, the DNA is TGTGCCACAGGAGGGAGGAACAATCAGCCCCAGCATTTT. Its protein is CATGGRNNQPQHF.

The rearrangement uses TRBV19 and TRBJ2-7, with 7 nucleotides matching TRBD1. This CDR3 region has 16 residues. The V and J ends lost 7 bases and 0 bases, in that order; junction bases with no gene match: 12. Germline-derived CDR1 and CDR2 are LNHDA and SQIVND (reference sequence). The CDR3 coding sequence is TGTGCCAGTACCCGGGACAGCCCCGGCACCTCCTACGAGCAGTACTTC. It specifies CASTRDSPGTSYEQYF.

CDR3 sequence: CASGIAGPTYEQYF. The DNA of the CDR3 is TGTGCCAGTGGGATAGCGGGGCCCACCTACGAGCAGTACTTC. This chain links TRBV7-3 with TRBJ2-7; the match to TRBD2 covers 8 bases. This CDR3 spans 14 amino acids. The ends lost 9 bases at V and 2 bases at J; junction bases unmatched: 9. CDR1 and CDR2 (germline): SGHTA, FQGTGA.

The genes are TRBV14 and TRBJ1-6; perhaps TRBD1 as D (5 bases). Germline CDR1 reads SGHDN; CDR2 reads FVKESK. V lost 3 bases to trimming and J lost 8 bases, with 11 bases between them. The CDR3 sequence is 14 residues long. CDR3: CASSQTVNYSPLHF. In DNA form, the CDR3 reads TGTGCCAGCAGCCAGACAGTCAACTATTCACCCCTCCACTTT. The full variable domain, rest sourced from reference TRBV14 and TRBJ1-6, is EAGVTQFPSHSVIEKGQTVTLRCDPISGHDNLYWYRRVMGKEIKFLLHFVKESKQDESGMPNNRFLAERTGGTYSTLKVQPAELEDSGVYFCASSQTVNYSPLHFGNGTRLTVT.

The V gene is TRBV2, the J gene TRBJ2-2; 14 nucleotides match TRBD2. In germline, CDR1 is SNHLY, CDR2 FYNNEI. With V trimmed by 7 bases and J by 4 bases, 2 bases remained unmatched. There are 15 residues in the CDR3. The DNA of the CDR3 is TGTGCCAGCAAGGGGACTAGCGGGAGCACCGGGGAGCTGTTTTTT. Translation: CASKGTSGSTGELFF. Looking up the rest from reference TRBV2 and TRBJ2-2 gives the full variable domain: EPEVTQTPSHQVTQMGQEVILRCVPISNHLYFYWYRQILGQKVEFLVSFYNNEISEKSEIFDDQFSVERPDGSNFTLKIRSTKLEDSAMYFCASKGTSGSTGELFFGEGSRLTVL.

The CDR3 sequence: CASSLTPGTDRGPLHF. The CDR3 nucleotides read TGTGCCAGCAGCCTCACCCCCGGGACAGATCGCGGACCCCTCCACTTT. This sequence joins TRBV7-9 and TRBJ1-6; TRBD1 aligns across 7 bases. V was clipped by 5 bases and J by 12 bases; unmatched bases: 16. CDR3 size: 16 residues. Germline-derived CDR1 and CDR2 are SEHNR and FQNEAQ (reference sequence).

This chain uses TRBV23-1 with TRBJ1-4; D possibly corresponds to TRBD1 (5 bases). TRBV23-1 is noted as an ORF with a role that remains uncertain. V lost 1 base and J lost 4, with 28 bases in between. The length of the CDR3 is 21 residues. The CDR3 nucleotides read TGCGCCAGCAGTCAATGGGGGGACCGCCTGAAGAACCTCATCATTAATGAAAAACTGTTTTTT. Protein: CASSQWGDRLKNLIINEKLFF.

V gene TRBV23-1 combines with J gene TRBJ2-7, with D perhaps TRBD1 (6 bases). TRBV23-1 is known as an ORF, though its function is uncertain. V gave up 8 bases and J gave up 2 bases, with 16 bases separating them. The CDR3 runs 14 residues. The CDR3 is CASPRAGATYEQYV. For the CDR3, the DNA is TGCGCCAGCCCCCGGGCAGGGGCCACCTACGAGCAGTACGTC.

The chain combines TRBV15 with TRBJ1-1; 7 nucleotides align to TRBD1. Germline CDR1 LNHNV, CDR2 YYDKDF (reference sequence). V dropped 5 bases and J dropped 3; count of bases not matched to a gene: 15. The CDR3 covers 17 residues. The CDR3 protein is CATSRQGRGARYTEAFF. The CDR3 nucleotides are TGTGCCACCAGCCGACAGGGCAGGGGCGCGAGGTACACTGAAGCTTTCTTT.

J is TRBJ2-7 and V is TRBV18, with TRBD2 as a possible D gene (6 bases). Germline lookup yields CDR1 KGHSH and CDR2 LQKENI. The length of the CDR3 is 13 residues. V gave up 6 bases and J gave up 5 bases, with 14 bases separating them. CDR3 in amino acids: CASSPPGGDEQYF. CDR3 coding DNA: TGTGCCAGCTCCCCCCCGGGCGGGGACGAGCAGTACTTC.

V gene TRBV7-6 combines with J gene TRBJ1-6; TRBD1 matches at 7 bases. The J segment lost 0 bases and the V segment lost 4 bases, leaving 3 bases of the junction unmatched. From germline, CDR1 is SGHVS and CDR2 FNYEAQ. The CDR3 is made up of 16 amino acids. Here the CDR3 DNA reads TGTGCCAGCAGCTCAGGGGGGAGCTCCTATAATTCACCCCTCCACTTT. Translating it yields CASSSGGSSYNSPLHF.

The DNA for the CDR3 is TGTGCCAGCAGCCGGATACTAGCGGGAGGGTGGGAGACCCAGTACTTC. Protein sequence: CASSRILAGGWETQYF. This chain joins TRBV3-1 (or the pseudogene TRBV3-2) and TRBJ2-5; 13 nucleotides match TRBD2. Germline CDR1 and CDR2: LGHDT and YNNKEL (reference sequence). The V segment lost 4 bases and the J segment 5 bases; nucleotides outside the gene matches: 7. CDR3 size: 16 residues.

This chain uses TRBV7-9 with TRBJ1-1, with a weak D call TRBD1 (6 bases). Germline CDR1 and CDR2: SEHNR and FQNEAQ (reference sequence). V lost 0 bases, J lost 0 bases, and 8 bases lay in between. The CDR3 length is 15 residues. The CDR3 here is CASSLAQGMNTEAFF. For the CDR3, the DNA is TGTGCCAGCAGCTTAGCTCAGGGGATGAACACTGAAGCTTTCTTT.

V and J are TRBV24-1 and TRBJ2-3; 8 bases line up with TRBD2. V lost 4 bases, J lost 3 bases, and 11 bases stayed unmatched. Germline V gives CDR1 KGHDR, CDR2 SFDVKD. The CDR3 is made up of 17 amino acids. DNA of the CDR3: TGTGCCACCAGTGACCCGATGGGACTAGGTAGGACAGATACGCAGTATTTT. Translated, it gives CATSDPMGLGRTDTQYF.

This clone was seen more than once but under ten times. The J gene is TRBJ1-2, the V gene TRBV4-1; 8 positions match TRBD1. The CDR3 runs 17 residues. The ends lost 1 base at V and 2 bases at J; junction bases unmatched: 9. Germline loops: CDR1 MGHRA, CDR2 YSYEKL. The CDR3 DNA reads as TGCGCCAGCAGCCAAGCCGACAGGGGTGGGGGAAACTATGGCTACACCTTC. It is translated as CASSQADRGGGNYGYTF.

V usage is TRBV3-1 (or the pseudogene TRBV3-2) and J usage is TRBJ2-5, with TRBD2 matching over 12 bases. The ends lost 6 bases at V and 4 bases at J; junction bases unmatched: 6. CDR1 is LGHDT, CDR2 YNNKEL, per germline (reference sequence). The CDR3 extends over 15 amino acids. The CDR3 coding sequence is TGTGCCAGCAGGGCTAGCGGGAGGGTCCGAGAGACCCAGTACTTC. Amino acids: CASRASGRVRETQYF.

V and J are TRBV11-2 and TRBJ2-1, with D perhaps matching TRBD1 (6 bases). Germline CDR1 and CDR2: SGHAT and FQNNGV. The CDR3 sequence is 15 residues long. Trimming took 5 bases from V and 5 from J, leaving 16 bases between them. The CDR3 sequence is CASSPLWGRDNEQFF. The CDR3 nucleotides are TGTGCCAGCAGCCCCCTGTGGGGGCGGGACAATGAGCAGTTCTTC.

The chain carries TRBV30 and TRBJ2-2, with 9 bases matching TRBD1. The J segment lost 7 bases and the V segment lost 3 bases, leaving 9 bases of the junction unmatched. Germline V gene lookup returns CDR1 GTSNPN and CDR2 SVGIG (reference sequence). CDR3 size: 15 residues. The CDR3 here is CAWRRAGTGHGELFF. Here the CDR3 DNA reads TGTGCCTGGAGGAGGGCCGGGACAGGGCACGGGGAGCTGTTTTTT.

V is TRBV19 and J is TRBJ2-7; 7 bases align to TRBD2. Germline-derived CDR1 and CDR2 are LNHDA and SQIVND (reference sequence). The CDR3 runs to 14 residues. With V trimmed by 3 bases and J by 5 bases, 7 bases remained unmatched. As DNA, the CDR3 is TGTGCCAGTAGTATGGGACGGGAGGCGGACGAGCAGTACTTC. Its protein is CASSMGREADEQYF.

V usage is TRBV19 and J usage is TRBJ2-5; 15 bases match TRBD2. V lost 7 bases to trimming and J lost 5 bases; unmatched junction nucleotides: 8. The CDR3 covers 16 residues. Germline-derived CDR1 and CDR2 are LNHDA and SQIVND (reference sequence). The CDR3 sequence is CASTPRTSGRGETQYF. The CDR3 DNA is TGTGCCAGTACCCCGAGGACTAGCGGGAGGGGTGAGACCCAGTACTTC. Looking up the rest from reference TRBV19 and TRBJ2-5 gives the full variable domain: DGGITQSPKYLFRKEGQNVTLSCEQNLNHDAMYWYRQDPGQGLRLIYYSQIVNDFQKGDIAEGYSVSREKKESFPLTVTSAQKNPTAFYLCASTPRTSGRGETQYFGPGTRLLVL.

This chain joins TRBV11-2 and TRBJ1-6; the match to TRBD1 covers 7 bases. CDR3 length: 12 residues. The V segment lost 5 bases and the J segment 9 bases; nucleotides outside the gene matches: 1. The germline CDR1 and CDR2 sequences are SGHAT and FQNNGV. The CDR3 region is CASSQGGSPLHF. The CDR3 DNA reads TGTGCCAGCAGCCAGGGGGGTTCACCCCTCCACTTT.